These 10 T cell receptor beta chains were sequenced from one sample in a study of PD-L1 blockade in urothelial cancer. Time point: peripheral blood 6 weeks after treatment start. Some clones are missing from TCRdb's copy, which holds only in-frame ones; the method was immunoSEQ multiplex PCR. The table includes about 130,000 clones, 86% detected once. This specimen was PBMCs, taken around atezolizumab (anti-PD-L1) treatment. The source is a man in his fifties or sixties with urothelial cancer.

The chain employs TRBV30 and TRBJ2-7; a weak D match, TRBD1 (5 bases). V was cut by 4 bases and J by 2 bases, with 12 bases left in between. The germline V gene has CDR1 GTSNPN and CDR2 SVGIG (reference sequence). The CDR3 runs 13 residues. The chain's CDR3 is CAWTRQPTYEQYF. CDR3 DNA sequence: TGTGCCTGGACAAGACAGCCGACCTACGAGCAGTACTTC.

This rearrangement joins TRBV9 to TRBJ2-7; a weak D match, TRBD1 (5 bases). Germline V CDR1 and CDR2: SGDLS, YYNGEE. Trimming cost V 4 bases and J 4 bases, with 15 bases left between them. The CDR3 has 14 residues. The CDR3 DNA reads TGTGCCAGCAGCCCCAGCTGGACAACTTACGAGCAGTACTTC. This translates into CASSPSWTTYEQYF.

This clone was seen just once. The chain joins TRBV6-1 to TRBJ1-3; D not certain. The CDR3 covers 16 residues. V was trimmed by 3 bases and J by 0 bases, leaving 12 bases between them. Germline V gene lookup returns CDR1 MNHNS and CDR2 SASEGT. The chain's CDR3 is CASSDFDTFSGNTIYF. The CDR3 bases are TGTGCCAGCAGTGATTTTGACACCTTCTCTGGAAACACCATATATTTT.

The chain couples TRBV10-3 to TRBJ2-1; TRBD2 matches at 7 bases. V was pared by 0 bases and J by 7 bases, with 9 bases of the junction left unmatched. The CDR3 runs 16 residues. Looked up from germline, CDR1 is ENHRY and CDR2 is SYGVKD. The CDR3 DNA follows: TGTGCCATCAGTGAGTCTGGCGGGAGCAGTACAAATGAGCAGTTCTTC. It encodes CAISESGGSSTNEQFF.

This sequence joins TRBV19 and TRBJ1-5; D is unresolved. The CDR3 runs 13 residues. Per the germline V gene, CDR1 is LNHDA and CDR2 is SQIVND (reference sequence). Trimming cost V 6 bases and J 9 bases, with 15 bases left between them. CDR3 coding DNA: TGTGCCAGTAGCGGACCGCTGGAGGGGCCCCAGCATTTT. Translated: CASSGPLEGPQHF.

This clone was recorded only once. This sequence joins TRBV5-1 and TRBJ2-1, with 7 bases that match TRBD2. This CDR3 spans 13 amino acids. Germline trimming cut 2 bases from V and 8 bases from J; bases unmatched to any gene: 4. Germline values: CDR1 SGHRS, CDR2 YFSETQ. Written as DNA, the CDR3 is TGCGCCAGCAGCTTTGCGGGAGAATATGAGCAGTTCTTC. Its translation is CASSFAGEYEQFF.

This chain joins TRBV29-1 and TRBJ2-7; no clear D. This CDR3 has 12 amino acids. Between the trimmed V and J ends, which lost 4 bases and 2 bases, there was a span of 9 bases. The germline gives CDR1 SQVTM, CDR2 ANQGSEA. CDR3 amino acids: CSVVTVTYEQYF. The DNA of the CDR3 is TGCAGCGTTGTAACTGTAACCTACGAGCAGTACTTC.

The DNA of the CDR3 is TGTGCCAGCAGCGGCGGGACTAGCGGCTACAATGAGCAGTTCTTC. This gives the protein CASSGGTSGYNEQFF. The chain employs TRBV5-4 and TRBJ2-1, with 11 bases aligning to TRBD2. The ends lost 4 bases at V and 3 bases at J; junction bases unmatched: 3. Germline V gives CDR1 SGHNT, CDR2 YYREEE (reference sequence). This CDR3 has 15 amino acids. The variable domain in full, completed from reference TRBV5-4 and TRBJ2-1, reads ETGVTQSPTHLIKTRGQQVTLRCSSQSGHNTVSWYQQALGQGPQFIFQYYREEENGRGNFPPRFSGLQFPNYSSELNVNALELDDSALYLCASSGGTSGYNEQFFGPGTRLTVL.

V usage is TRBV6-6 and J usage is TRBJ2-1, with D unclear. The CDR3 has 13 residues. V was cut by 0 bases and J by 7 bases, with 7 bases left in between. Germline V gives CDR1 MNHNY, CDR2 SVGAGI (reference sequence). CDR3 coding DNA: TGTGCCAGCAGTTACTCCCAACGGAATGAGCAGTTCTTC. It specifies CASSYSQRNEQFF.

V is TRBV28 and J is TRBJ1-6, with 7 bases lining up with TRBD1. CDR1 MDHEN and CDR2 SYDVKM come from the germline V gene. The ends lost 6 bases at V and 18 bases at J; junction bases unmatched: 20. This CDR3 region has 15 residues. As DNA, the CDR3 is TGTGCCAGCAGATCCCTGGGGGCAGACAGGGAGATGTGCCACTTT. This translates into CASRSLGADREMCHF.